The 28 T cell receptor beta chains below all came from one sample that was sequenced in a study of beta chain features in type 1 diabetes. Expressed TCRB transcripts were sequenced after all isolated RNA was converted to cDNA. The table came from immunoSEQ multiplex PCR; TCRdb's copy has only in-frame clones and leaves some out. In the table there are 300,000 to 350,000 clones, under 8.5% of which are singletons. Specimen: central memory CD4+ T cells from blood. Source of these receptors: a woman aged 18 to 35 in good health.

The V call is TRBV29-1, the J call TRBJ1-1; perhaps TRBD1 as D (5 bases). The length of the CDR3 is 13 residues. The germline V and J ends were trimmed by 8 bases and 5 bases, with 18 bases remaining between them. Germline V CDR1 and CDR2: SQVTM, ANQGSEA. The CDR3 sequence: CSTNGGTGTEAFF. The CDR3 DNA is TGCAGCACTAACGGCGGGACGGGAACTGAAGCTTTCTTT. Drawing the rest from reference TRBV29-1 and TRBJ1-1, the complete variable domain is SAVISQKPSRDICQRGTSLTIQCQVDSQVTMMFWYRQQPGQSLTLIATANQGSEATYESGFVIDKFPISRPNLTFSTLTVSNMSPEDSSIYLCSTNGGTGTEAFFGQGTRLTVV.

The CDR3 region has the DNA TGTGCCATAGCCGGACAGACCTACGAGCAGTACTTC. As protein: CAIAGQTYEQYF. This chain joins TRBV10-3 and TRBJ2-5, with D perhaps TRBD1 (6 bases). The J call is in doubt because the DNA end fits TRBJ2-7 better. Germline V CDR1 and CDR2: ENHRY, SYGVKD. The CDR3 has 12 residues.

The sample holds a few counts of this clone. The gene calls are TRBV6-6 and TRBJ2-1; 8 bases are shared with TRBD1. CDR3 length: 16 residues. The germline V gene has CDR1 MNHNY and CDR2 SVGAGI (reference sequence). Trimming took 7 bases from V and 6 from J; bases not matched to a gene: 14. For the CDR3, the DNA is TGTGCCAGCACAAGGACAGGGAGATTAAGTATCAATGAGCAGTTCTTC. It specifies CASTRTGRLSINEQFF.

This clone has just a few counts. The CDR3 coding sequence is TGTGCCAGCAGTTCACCGGGACAGGCCCCCTACGAGCAGTACTTC. Protein sequence: CASSSPGQAPYEQYF. The chain uses TRBV28 and TRBJ2-7; 8 bases match TRBD1. This CDR3 is built from 15 residues. Per the germline V gene, CDR1 is MDHEN and CDR2 is SYDVKM. J was trimmed by 2 bases and V by 4 bases; bases with no gene match: 7.

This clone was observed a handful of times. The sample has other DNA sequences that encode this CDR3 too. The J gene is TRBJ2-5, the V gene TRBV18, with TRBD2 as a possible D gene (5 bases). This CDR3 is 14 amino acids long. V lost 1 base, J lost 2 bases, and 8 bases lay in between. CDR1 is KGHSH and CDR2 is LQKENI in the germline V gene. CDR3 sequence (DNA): TGTGCCAGCTCACCACGGACGGGGCAAGAGACCCAGTACTTC. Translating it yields CASSPRTGQETQYF.

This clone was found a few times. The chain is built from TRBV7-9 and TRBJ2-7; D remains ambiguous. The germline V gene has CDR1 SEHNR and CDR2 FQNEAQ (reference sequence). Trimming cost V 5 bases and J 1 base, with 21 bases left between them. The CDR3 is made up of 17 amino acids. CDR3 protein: CASSPQLPGPESYEQYF. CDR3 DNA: TGTGCCAGCAGCCCACAACTTCCAGGACCAGAGTCCTACGAGCAGTACTTC.

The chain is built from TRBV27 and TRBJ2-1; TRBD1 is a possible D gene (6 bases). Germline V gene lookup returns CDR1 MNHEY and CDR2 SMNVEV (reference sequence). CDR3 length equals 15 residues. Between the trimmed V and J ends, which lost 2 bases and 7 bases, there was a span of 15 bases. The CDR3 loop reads CASSLRQGFRNEQFF. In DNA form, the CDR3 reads TGTGCCAGCAGTTTAAGGCAGGGGTTCCGTAATGAGCAGTTCTTC.

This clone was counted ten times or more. The CDR3 DNA reads TGTGCCAGCAGCTTAACACGACCGCCAGATACGCAGTATTTT. It yields the protein CASSLTRPPDTQYF. This chain joins TRBV7-3 and TRBJ2-3; no definite D call. The V gene's germline CDR1 is SGHTA and CDR2 FQGTGA. The germline V and J ends were trimmed by 0 bases and 4 bases, with 8 bases remaining between them. This CDR3 contains 14 residues.

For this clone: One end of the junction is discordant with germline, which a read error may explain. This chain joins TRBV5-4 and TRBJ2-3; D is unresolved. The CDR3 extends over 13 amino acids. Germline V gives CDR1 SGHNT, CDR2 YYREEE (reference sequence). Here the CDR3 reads CASGFRVMDTQYF. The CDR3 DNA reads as TGTGCCAGCGGCTTCAGAGTGATGGATACGCAGTATTTT.

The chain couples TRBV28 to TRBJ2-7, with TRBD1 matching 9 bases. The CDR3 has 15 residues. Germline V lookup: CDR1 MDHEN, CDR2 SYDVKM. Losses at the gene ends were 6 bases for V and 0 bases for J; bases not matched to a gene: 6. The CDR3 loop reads CASRYPGQGSYEQYF. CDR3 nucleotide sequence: TGTGCCAGCAGATACCCGGGACAGGGCTCCTACGAGCAGTACTTC.

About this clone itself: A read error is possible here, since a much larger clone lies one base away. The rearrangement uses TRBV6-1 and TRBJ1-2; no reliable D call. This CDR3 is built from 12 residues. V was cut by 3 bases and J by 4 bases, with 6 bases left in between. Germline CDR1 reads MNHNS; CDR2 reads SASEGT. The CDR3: CASSEGVYGYTF. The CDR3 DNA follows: TGTGCCAGCAGTGAGGGCGTCTATGGCTACACCTTC.

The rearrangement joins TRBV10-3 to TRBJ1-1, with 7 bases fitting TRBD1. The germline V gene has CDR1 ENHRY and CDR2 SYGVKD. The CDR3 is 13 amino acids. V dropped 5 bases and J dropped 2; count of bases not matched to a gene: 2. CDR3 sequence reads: CAISQGVNTEAFF. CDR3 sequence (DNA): TGTGCCATCAGTCAGGGGGTTAACACTGAAGCTTTCTTT.

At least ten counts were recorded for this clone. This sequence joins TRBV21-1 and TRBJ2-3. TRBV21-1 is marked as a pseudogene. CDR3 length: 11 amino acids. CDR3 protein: CASRNTDTQYF. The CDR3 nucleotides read TGTGCCAGCAGGAACACAGATACGCAGTATTTT.

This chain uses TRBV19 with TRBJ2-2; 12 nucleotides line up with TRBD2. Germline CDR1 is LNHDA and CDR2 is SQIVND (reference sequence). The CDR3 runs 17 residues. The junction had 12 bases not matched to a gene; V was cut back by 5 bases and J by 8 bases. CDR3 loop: CASSDPPSGRATGELFF. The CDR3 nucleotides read TGTGCCAGTAGTGACCCTCCTAGCGGGAGGGCCACGGGGGAGCTGTTTTTT. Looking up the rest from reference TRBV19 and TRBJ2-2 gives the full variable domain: DGGITQSPKYLFRKEGQNVTLSCEQNLNHDAMYWYRQDPGQGLRLIYYSQIVNDFQKGDIAEGYSVSREKKESFPLTVTSAQKNPTAFYLCASSDPPSGRATGELFFGEGSRLTVL.

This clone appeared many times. DNA for the CDR3: TGTGCCACCAGCACGGGCACTAGCGGGACCAATGAGCAGTTCTTC. Amino acids: CATSTGTSGTNEQFF. The V gene is TRBV15, the J gene TRBJ2-1; 10 bases line up with TRBD2. Germline V lookup: CDR1 LNHNV, CDR2 YYDKDF (reference sequence). CDR3 size: 15 residues. The J segment lost 6 bases and the V segment lost 4 bases, leaving 6 bases of the junction unmatched.

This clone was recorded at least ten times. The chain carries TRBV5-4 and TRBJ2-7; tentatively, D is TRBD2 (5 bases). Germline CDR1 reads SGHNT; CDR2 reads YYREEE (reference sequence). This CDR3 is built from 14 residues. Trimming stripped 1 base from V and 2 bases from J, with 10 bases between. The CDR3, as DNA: TGTGCCAGCAGCTTGACTAGTTCAGCCTACGAGCAGTACTTC. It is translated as CASSLTSSAYEQYF.

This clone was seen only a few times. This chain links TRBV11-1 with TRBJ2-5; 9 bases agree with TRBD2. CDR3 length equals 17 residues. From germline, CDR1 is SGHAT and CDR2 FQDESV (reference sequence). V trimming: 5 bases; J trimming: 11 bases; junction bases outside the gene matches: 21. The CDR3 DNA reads TGTGCCAGCAGCACGGGAGTACCGGGACTAGCCCCGATCCGGCAGTACTTC. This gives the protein CASSTGVPGLAPIRQYF.

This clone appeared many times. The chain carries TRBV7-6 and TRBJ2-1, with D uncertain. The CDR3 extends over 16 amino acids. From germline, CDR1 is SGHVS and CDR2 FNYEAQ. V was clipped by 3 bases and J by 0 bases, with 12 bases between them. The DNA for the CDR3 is TGTGCCAGCAGCTTCGAAGGGTTCAGCTCCTACAATGAGCAGTTCTTC. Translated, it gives CASSFEGFSSYNEQFF.

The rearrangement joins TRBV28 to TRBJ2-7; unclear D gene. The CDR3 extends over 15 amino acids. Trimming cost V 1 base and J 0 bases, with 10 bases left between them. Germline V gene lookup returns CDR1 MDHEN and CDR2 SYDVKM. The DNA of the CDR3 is TGTGCCAGCAGTTTATCGATGCTCAGCTCCTACGAGCAGTACTTC. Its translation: CASSLSMLSSYEQYF.

The CDR3 nucleotides read TGTGCCAGCAGTTCCTTATCCGGGGAGCTGTTTTTT. Translation: CASSSLSGELFF. The V call is TRBV6-5, the J call TRBJ2-2, with D hard to call. V shed 4 bases and J shed 6 bases, with 6 bases lying between them. Per germline, CDR1 MNHEY and CDR2 SVGAGI. CDR3 length: 12 amino acids.

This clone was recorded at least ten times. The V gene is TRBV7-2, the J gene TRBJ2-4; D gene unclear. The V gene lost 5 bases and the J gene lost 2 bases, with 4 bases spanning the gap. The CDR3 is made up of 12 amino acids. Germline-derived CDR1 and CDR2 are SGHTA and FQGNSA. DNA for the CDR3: TGTGCCAGCAGCCCAACCAAAAACATTCAGTACTTC. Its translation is CASSPTKNIQYF.

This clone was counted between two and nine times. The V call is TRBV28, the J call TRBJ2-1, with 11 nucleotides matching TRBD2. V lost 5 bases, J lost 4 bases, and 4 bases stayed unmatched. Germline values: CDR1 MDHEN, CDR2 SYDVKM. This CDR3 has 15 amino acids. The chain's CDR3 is CASSDLAGGYNEQFF. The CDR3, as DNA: TGTGCCAGCAGTGACTTAGCGGGAGGGTACAATGAGCAGTTCTTC.

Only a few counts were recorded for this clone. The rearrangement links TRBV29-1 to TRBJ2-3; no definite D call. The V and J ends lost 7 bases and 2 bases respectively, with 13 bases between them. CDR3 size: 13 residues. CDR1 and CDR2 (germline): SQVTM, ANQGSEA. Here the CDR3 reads CSGRDQNTDTQYF. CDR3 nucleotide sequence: TGCAGCGGGCGAGACCAAAACACAGATACGCAGTATTTT.

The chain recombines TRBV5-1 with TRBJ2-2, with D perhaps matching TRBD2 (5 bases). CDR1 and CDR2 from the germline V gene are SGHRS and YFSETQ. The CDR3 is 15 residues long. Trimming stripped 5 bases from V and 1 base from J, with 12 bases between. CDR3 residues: CASRVGGLNTGELFF. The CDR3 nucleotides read TGCGCCAGCAGAGTAGGAGGATTGAACACCGGGGAGCTGTTTTTT.

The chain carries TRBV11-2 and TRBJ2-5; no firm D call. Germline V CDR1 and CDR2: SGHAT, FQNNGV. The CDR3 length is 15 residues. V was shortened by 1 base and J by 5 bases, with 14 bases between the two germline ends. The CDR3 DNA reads TGTGCCAGCAGCTTAGTGGGGTTCGGTAGGGAGACCCAGTACTTC. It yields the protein CASSLVGFGRETQYF.

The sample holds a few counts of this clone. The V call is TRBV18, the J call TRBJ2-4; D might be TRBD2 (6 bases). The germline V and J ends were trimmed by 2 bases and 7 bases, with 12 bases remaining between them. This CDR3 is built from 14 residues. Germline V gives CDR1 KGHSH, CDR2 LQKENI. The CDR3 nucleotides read TGTGCCAGCTCACCAGCGGGGTTCGGGAACATTCAGTACTTC. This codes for CASSPAGFGNIQYF.

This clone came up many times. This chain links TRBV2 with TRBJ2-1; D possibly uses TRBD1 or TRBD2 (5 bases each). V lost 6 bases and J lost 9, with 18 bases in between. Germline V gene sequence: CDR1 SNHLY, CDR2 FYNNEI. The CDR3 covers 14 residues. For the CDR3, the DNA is TGTGCCAGCAGAACCGGGACCACAGACGTTGAGCAGTTCTTC. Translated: CASRTGTTDVEQFF.

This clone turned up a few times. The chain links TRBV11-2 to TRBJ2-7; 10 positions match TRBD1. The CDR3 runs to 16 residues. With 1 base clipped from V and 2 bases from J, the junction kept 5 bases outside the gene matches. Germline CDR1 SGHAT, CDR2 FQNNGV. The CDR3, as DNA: TGTGCCAGCAGCTTAGCTGGGACAGGGGATCCCTACGAGCAGTACTTC. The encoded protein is CASSLAGTGDPYEQYF. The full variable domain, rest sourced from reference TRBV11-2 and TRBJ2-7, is EAGVAQSPRYKIIEKRQSVAFWCNPISGHATLYWYQQILGQGPKLLIQFQNNGVVDDSQLPKDRFSAERLKGVDSTLKIQPAKLEDSAVYLCASSLAGTGDPYEQYFGPGTRLTVT.